This T cell receptor beta chain was documented in a study of OX40 agonist ivuxolimab in advanced cancers. The CDR3 contains 14 residues. Germline assignment: CDR1 SGHTA and CDR2 FQGNSA. Trimming pared 7 bases from V and 4 bases from J, leaving 15 bases between. Sequenced by immunoSEQ multiplex PCR; TCRdb stores in-frame clones only, minus some. Counted here are approximately 90,000 clones, approximately 90% occurring once; the ten biggest clones make up just under 0.8%. The sample holds one count of this clone. The genes are TRBV7-2 and TRBJ2-3, with D perhaps matching TRBD2 (6 bases). Sequencing was performed on CD4+ or CD8+ T cells sorted from blood, taken in a trial of the OX40 agonist ivuxolimab. The TCR was taken from an adult with an advanced solid tumor such as melanoma, head and neck, liver or kidney cancer. In nucleotides, the CDR3 is TGTGCCAGCACCAGATCGACGGGGGCAGATACGCAGTATTTT. Its translation: CASTRSTGADTQYF.